This T cell receptor (beta chain) was sequenced during a study of human T cells and chemical hapten exposure. Study information: Mainly, slight library volume differences in the pool made TCR yields vary.

Points on this clonotype: The antigen is not known.

Time point given: healthy volunteer bleed at 2 weeks. The study extracted total RNA from unfractionated whole blood. The germline V and J ends were trimmed by 0 bases and 1 base, with 10 bases remaining between them. Germline-derived CDR1 and CDR2 are LGHNA and YSLEER. This CDR3 contains 16 residues. Attachment of unique molecular identifiers to individual cDNA molecules was performed in the library. TCRdb independently ran MiXCR on the RACE reads; one entry per CDR3 protein. The data hold 100,000 to 150,000 distinct CDR3 sequences, with around 8.3% observed a single time. Study conclusions and caveats: There was no change with DPC sensitization in TCRs above 1 in 1000 frequency.

This sequence originates from a male donor in good health. Some clones in this sample may be carry-over from other donors' samples. The sample comprised whole blood. The V gene is TRBV4-3, the J gene TRBJ1-5; tentative D call: TRBD1 (5 bases). CDR3 in DNA: TGCGCCAGCAGCCAAGATCGAGGGGTAAGCAATCAGCCCCAGCATTTT. Translating gives CASSQDRGVSNQPQHF.